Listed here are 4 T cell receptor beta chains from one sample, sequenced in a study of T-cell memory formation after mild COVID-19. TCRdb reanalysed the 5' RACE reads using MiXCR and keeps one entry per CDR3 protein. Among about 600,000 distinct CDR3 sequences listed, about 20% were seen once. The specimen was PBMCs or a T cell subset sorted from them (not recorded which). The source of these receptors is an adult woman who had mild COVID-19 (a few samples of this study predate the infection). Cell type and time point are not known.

CDR3 in amino acids: CASSLSRGFAYEQYF. The CDR3 coding sequence is TGCGCCAGCAGCTTGTCCAGGGGATTCGCCTACGAGCAGTACTTC. V is TRBV5-1 and J is TRBJ2-7; possible D gene TRBD1, 6 bases. V was cut by 1 base and J by 2 bases, with 13 bases left in between. The germline CDR1 and CDR2 sequences are SGHRS and YFSETQ. CDR3 length: 15 amino acids.

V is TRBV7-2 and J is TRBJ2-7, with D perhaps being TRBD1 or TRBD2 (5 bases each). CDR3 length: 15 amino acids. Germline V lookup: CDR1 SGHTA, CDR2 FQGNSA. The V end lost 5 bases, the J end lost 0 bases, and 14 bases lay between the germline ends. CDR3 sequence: CASSNPGPNSYEQYF. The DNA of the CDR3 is TGTGCCAGCAGCAATCCGGGACCTAACTCCTACGAGCAGTACTTC. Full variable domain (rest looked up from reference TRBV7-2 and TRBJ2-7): GAGVSQSPSNKVTEKGKDVELRCDPISGHTALYWYRQSLGQGLEFLIYFQGNSAPDKSGLPSDRFSAERTGGSVSTLTIQRTQQEDSAVYLCASSNPGPNSYEQYFGPGTRLTVT.

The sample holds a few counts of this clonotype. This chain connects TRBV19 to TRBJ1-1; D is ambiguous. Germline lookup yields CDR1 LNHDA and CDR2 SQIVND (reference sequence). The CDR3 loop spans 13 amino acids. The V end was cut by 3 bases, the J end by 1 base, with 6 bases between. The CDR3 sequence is CASSIRQNTEAFF. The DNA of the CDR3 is TGTGCCAGTAGTATCCGTCAGAACACTGAAGCTTTCTTT.

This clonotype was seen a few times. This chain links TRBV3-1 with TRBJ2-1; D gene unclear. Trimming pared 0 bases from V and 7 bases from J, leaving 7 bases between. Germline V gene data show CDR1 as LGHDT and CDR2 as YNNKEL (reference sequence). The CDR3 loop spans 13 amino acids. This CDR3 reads CASSQDLKNEQFF. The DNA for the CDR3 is TGTGCCAGCAGCCAAGATTTAAAGAATGAGCAGTTCTTC.